Below, 20 T cell receptor beta chains from the same sample are listed, as sequenced in a study of blood T cell repertoires in COVID-19. Assay used: immunoSEQ multiplex PCR; TCRdb lists only in-frame clones, some missing. The profile covers around 33,000 clones, with about 75% appearing a single time and about 15% taken by the ten largest. Material: peripheral blood. These receptors all come from an elderly man with active or convalescent COVID-19.

This clone has a single count. The chain links TRBV29-1 to TRBJ2-5, with a possible D match to TRBD1 (6 bases). The CDR3 is 12 amino acids. The germline CDR1 and CDR2 sequences are SQVTM and ANQGSEA. With 7 bases removed from V and 8 bases from J, the gap between germline ends came to 17 bases. The CDR3 loop reads CSADRGQNTQYF. For the CDR3, the DNA is TGCAGCGCCGATCGTGGACAGAATACCCAGTACTTC.

V and J are TRBV5-1 and TRBJ1-6; D possibly corresponds to TRBD1 (5 bases). Trimming cost V 4 bases and J 7 bases, with 21 bases left between them. The CDR3 has 17 residues. Germline V lookup: CDR1 SGHRS, CDR2 YFSETQ. In DNA, the CDR3 is TGCGCCAGCAGCCCGAACCGGGACTTGGGGACCAATTCACCCCTCCACTTT. Translating gives CASSPNRDLGTNSPLHF.

J is TRBJ1-6 and V is TRBV6-1; 7 positions agree with TRBD1. The CDR3 consists of 16 residues. Germline lookup yields CDR1 MNHNS and CDR2 SASEGT. Unmatched junction bases numbered 11, after V lost 4 bases and J lost 8 bases. The CDR3 nucleotides read TGTGCCAGCAGTGTAGAAGGGGGCGGATCTGATTCACCCCTCCACTTT. This sequence encodes CASSVEGGGSDSPLHF.

This clone was seen a single time. The rearrangement uses TRBV19 and TRBJ2-1; D uncertain. This CDR3 region has 13 residues. Germline V lookup: CDR1 LNHDA, CDR2 SQIVND (reference sequence). The V and J ends lost 3 bases and 3 bases respectively, with 6 bases between them. The CDR3 sequence: CASSIGNYNEQFF. Written as DNA, the CDR3 is TGTGCCAGTAGTATTGGCAACTACAATGAGCAGTTCTTC.

The chain recombines TRBV28 with TRBJ1-5; TRBD1 matches 8 bases. Germline V gene sequence: CDR1 MDHEN, CDR2 SYDVKM. This CDR3 is built from 18 residues. J lost 2 bases, V lost 3 bases, and 12 bases had no gene match. The CDR3 bases are TGTGCCAGCAGTTTGGGGACAGGATCGTTTTTGGGCAATCAGCCCCAGCATTTT. As protein: CASSLGTGSFLGNQPQHF.

The chain recombines TRBV27 with TRBJ2-6, with D unclear. The CDR3 covers 15 residues. V was trimmed by 5 bases and J by 0 bases, leaving 8 bases between them. Germline lookup yields CDR1 MNHEY and CDR2 SMNVEV (reference sequence). The CDR3 region is CASSDSYSGANVLTF. CDR3 nucleotide sequence: TGTGCCAGCAGTGACTCTTACTCTGGGGCCAACGTCCTGACTTTC.

The gene calls are TRBV4-3 and TRBJ2-1; D is perhaps TRBD1 (7 bases). This CDR3 region has 18 residues. With 1 base removed from V and 0 bases from J, the gap between germline ends came to 16 bases. From germline, CDR1 is LGHNA and CDR2 YSLEER. The CDR3 reads CASSQGLQGGSSYNEQFF. The DNA of the CDR3 is TGCGCCAGCAGCCAAGGCCTCCAGGGGGGAAGCTCCTACAATGAGCAGTTCTTC.

The chain is built from TRBV15 and TRBJ2-1; TRBD2 matches at 7 bases. Losses at the gene ends were 7 bases for V and 3 bases for J; bases not matched to a gene: 9. Germline CDR1 is LNHNV and CDR2 is YYDKDF (reference sequence). The CDR3 is 15 amino acids. The CDR3 protein is CATTSGRLRYNEQFF. The CDR3, as DNA: TGTGCCACCACTAGCGGAAGATTACGCTACAATGAGCAGTTCTTC.

A few counts support this clone. The CDR3 DNA reads TGTGCCAGCAGTGACTCGAACAGGGCAACTGAAGCTTTCTTT. It codes for CASSDSNRATEAFF. The V and J genes are TRBV6-4 and TRBJ1-1; TRBD1 might be the D (6 bases). Per the germline V gene, CDR1 is MRHNA and CDR2 is SNTAGT. CDR3 size: 14 residues. The ends were cut back, 0 bases at V and 5 bases at J, with 10 bases in the middle.

This clone was counted only a few times. CDR3 coding DNA: TGTGCCAGCAGTCTGGGACTAGCGGGAGGCGAGACCCAGTACTTC. The encoded protein is CASSLGLAGGETQYF. The V call is TRBV28, the J call TRBJ2-5, with 15 bases lining up with TRBD2. Germline values: CDR1 MDHEN, CDR2 SYDVKM. The CDR3 length is 15 residues. The ends lost 5 bases at V and 5 bases at J; junction bases unmatched: 3. The entire variable domain, with the rest obtained from reference TRBV28 and TRBJ2-5, is as follows: DVKVTQSSRYLVKRTGEKVFLECVQDMDHENMFWYRQDPGLGLRLIYFSYDVKMKEKGDIPEGYSVSREKKERFSLILESASTNQTSMYLCASSLGLAGGETQYFGPGTRLLVL.

V usage is TRBV5-3 and J usage is TRBJ1-2; no clear D gene. TRBV5-3 is labeled an ORF, and its function is uncertain. The ends were cut back, 1 base at V and 5 bases at J, with 6 bases in the middle. CDR3 size: 12 residues. For the CDR3, the DNA is TGTGCCAGAAGCTTGTCCCTGTATGGCTACACCTTC. Its protein is CARSLSLYGYTF.

By proportion, this clone is medium-sized. This chain links TRBV3-1 (or the pseudogene TRBV3-2) with TRBJ2-3, with 9 bases identical to TRBD1. Looked up from germline, CDR1 is LGHDT and CDR2 is YNNKEL (reference sequence). The CDR3 has 17 amino acids. V trimming: 4 bases; J trimming: 4 bases; junction bases outside the gene matches: 12. The CDR3: CASSPPPGTGRADTQYF. CDR3 DNA: TGTGCCAGCAGCCCCCCCCCAGGGACAGGGAGGGCAGATACGCAGTATTTT.

This chain uses TRBV7-2 with TRBJ2-1; 11 bases match TRBD2. After removal of 6 bases from V and 4 bases from J, the junction contained 5 bases not matched to a gene. The germline gives CDR1 SGHTA, CDR2 FQGNSA. The CDR3 spans 15 residues. The CDR3: CASSSSGGYYNEQFF. For the CDR3, the DNA is TGTGCCAGCAGTTCTAGCGGGGGGTATTACAATGAGCAGTTCTTC.

The rearrangement links TRBV7-9 to TRBJ1-2; D is unclear. The CDR3 is 12 residues long. Trimming cost V 5 bases and J 8 bases, with 12 bases left between them. The V gene's germline CDR1 is SEHNR and CDR2 FQNEAQ (reference sequence). The CDR3 is CASSQELTGYTF. The CDR3 DNA reads TGTGCCAGCAGCCAAGAACTTACGGGCTACACCTTC.

This clone has only one observation. J is TRBJ1-4 and V is TRBV28; the D gene is possibly TRBD1 (6 bases). Trimming took off 1 base at V and 8 bases at J, with 11 bases between the two ends. Germline-derived CDR1 and CDR2 are MDHEN and SYDVKM. The CDR3 length is 14 residues. CDR3 sequence: CASSLFPQGEKLFF. The CDR3 nucleotides read TGTGCCAGCAGTTTATTCCCCCAGGGGGAAAAACTGTTTTTT.

The J gene is TRBJ2-7, the V gene TRBV14; tentatively, D is TRBD2 (6 bases). Germline V gives CDR1 SGHDN, CDR2 FVKESK. CDR3 length equals 15 residues. The V end lost 4 bases, the J end lost 6 bases, and 19 bases lay between the germline ends. In nucleotides, the CDR3 is TGTGCCAGCAGCCCGCCCCCGGGAGAGGGAGTCGAGCAGTACTTC. It specifies CASSPPPGEGVEQYF.

This chain uses TRBV19 with TRBJ2-4, with 11 nucleotides matching TRBD1. Germline CDR1 is LNHDA and CDR2 is SQIVND (reference sequence). This CDR3 region has 15 residues. Losses at the gene ends were 6 bases for V and 8 bases for J; bases not matched to a gene: 9. This CDR3 reads CASSLPGQGGYIQYF. The DNA for the CDR3 is TGTGCCAGTAGCTTACCGGGACAGGGGGGATACATTCAGTACTTC.

DNA for the CDR3: TGCGCCAGCAGCCAGCCGGGACTGTCCTACGAGCAGTACTTC. This gives the protein CASSQPGLSYEQYF. V gene TRBV4-1 combines with J gene TRBJ2-7, with TRBD2 as a possible D gene (6 bases). V lost 3 bases and J 1 base, leaving 10 bases between the germline ends. Germline CDR1 MGHRA, CDR2 YSYEKL. The CDR3 runs to 14 residues.

The gene calls are TRBV3-1 (or the pseudogene TRBV3-2) and TRBJ2-3; no reliable D call. The CDR3 is 14 residues long. V was shortened by 3 bases and J by 0 bases, with 7 bases between the two germline ends. Germline loops: CDR1 LGHDT, CDR2 YNNKEL (reference sequence). The CDR3 reads CASSQLGSTDTQYF. The CDR3 DNA follows: TGTGCCAGCAGCCAGCTCGGGAGCACAGATACGCAGTATTTT.

This chain joins TRBV28 and TRBJ2-3; 9 bases are a match to TRBD1. Germline CDR1 MDHEN, CDR2 SYDVKM. CDR3 length equals 15 residues. V was pared by 5 bases and J by 3 bases, with 6 bases of the junction left unmatched. The CDR3 protein is CASSRGGQGTDTQYF. The CDR3 DNA reads as TGTGCCAGCAGTCGAGGAGGACAGGGGACAGATACGCAGTATTTT.